This TCR beta chain was identified in a study of cytomegalovirus exposure and HLA in healthy donors. After removal of 0 bases from V and 5 bases from J, the junction contained 2 bases not matched to a gene. The CDR3 totals 14 residues. Germline lookup yields CDR1 SGHRS and CDR2 YFSETQ. Researchers ran the PCR with 60 Vbeta and 13 Jbeta primers. TCRdb keeps only in-frame clones here, not all; method: immunoSEQ multiplex PCR. The table lists 100,000 to 150,000 clones, approximately 17% of them singletons. This TCR derives from a female donor in good health and CMV-seropositive. What was sequenced was PBMCs. The chain carries TRBV5-1 and TRBJ1-1; 9 nucleotides match TRBD1. CDR3 sequence reads: CASSLGTGATEAFF. The CDR3 coding sequence is TGCGCCAGCAGCTTGGGGACAGGGGCTACTGAAGCTTTCTTT.